These 11 T cell receptor beta chains share one sample of origin, sequenced in a study of blood T cell repertoires in COVID-19. TCRdb keeps only in-frame clones here, not all; method: immunoSEQ multiplex PCR. The repertoire includes 250,000 or so clones, about 90% of them detected once, and over 1.1% sits in the top ten. Sequenced: peripheral blood. The receptors shown here come from an older man with acute or convalescent COVID-19.

V is TRBV28 and J is TRBJ2-3; the match to TRBD2 covers 9 bases. The length of the CDR3 is 16 residues. V lost 2 bases and J lost 2; bases outside the gene matches: 5. Germline V lookup: CDR1 MDHEN, CDR2 SYDVKM. The CDR3 protein is CASSLQAGGLTDTQYF. The CDR3 coding sequence is TGTGCCAGCAGTTTACAAGCGGGAGGCCTCACAGATACGCAGTATTTT.

The rearrangement links TRBV5-1 to TRBJ2-1; 9 bases are a match to TRBD2. CDR1 is SGHRS, CDR2 YFSETQ, per germline. V shed 0 bases, J shed 5 bases, and the junction held 6 bases outside the gene matches. The CDR3 totals 16 residues. In nucleotides, the CDR3 is TGCGCCAGCAGCTTGGCCCCAGCGGGAGGTCACAATGAGCAGTTCTTC. As protein: CASSLAPAGGHNEQFF.

The chain combines TRBV18 with TRBJ2-2, with 8 bases identical to TRBD1. J gave up 0 bases and V 2 bases, and 2 bases lay outside the gene matches. From germline, CDR1 is KGHSH and CDR2 LQKENI. The CDR3 spans 16 residues. CDR3 residues: CASSPEGQANTGELFF. CDR3 bases: TGTGCCAGCTCACCAGAGGGACAGGCGAACACCGGGGAGCTGTTTTTT.

This clone was counted a single time. This chain links TRBV29-1 with TRBJ2-5; D may be TRBD1 (6 bases). The CDR3 length is 13 residues. From germline, CDR1 is SQVTM and CDR2 ANQGSEA. V was trimmed by 8 bases and J by 2 bases, leaving 15 bases between them. The CDR3 DNA reads TGCAGCACCCATGGGGGCCTACAAGAGACCCAGTACTTC. Protein product: CSTHGGLQETQYF. The full variable domain, in which reference TRBV29-1 and TRBJ2-5 provide the parts outside the CDR3, is SAVISQKPSRDICQRGTSLTIQCQVDSQVTMMFWYRQQPGQSLTLIATANQGSEATYESGFVIDKFPISRPNLTFSTLTVSNMSPEDSSIYLCSTHGGLQETQYFGPGTRLLVL.

The V call is TRBV2, the J call TRBJ1-1, with a possible D match to TRBD1 (5 bases). The CDR3 is 13 amino acids. Trimming stripped 4 bases from V and 1 base from J, with 7 bases between. Germline lookup yields CDR1 SNHLY and CDR2 FYNNEI. This CDR3 is CASSGQGNTEAFF. DNA for the CDR3: TGTGCCAGCAGTGGCCAGGGGAACACTGAAGCTTTCTTT.

The rearrangement links TRBV4-2 to TRBJ1-2, with unresolved D. The germline V and J ends were trimmed by 1 base and 14 bases, with 11 bases remaining between them. The germline gives CDR1 LGHNA, CDR2 YNFKEQ. CDR3 length: 11 amino acids. The CDR3 here is CASSQGARDTF. The CDR3 region has the DNA TGTGCCAGCAGCCAAGGGGCCCGGGATACCTTC.

This chain links TRBV2 with TRBJ2-5; 12 positions match TRBD1. With 7 bases clipped from V and 4 bases from J, the junction kept 7 bases outside the gene matches. The CDR3 is made up of 15 amino acids. Germline-derived CDR1 and CDR2 are SNHLY and FYNNEI. CDR3 sequence reads: CASTRDRGRGETQYF. DNA of the CDR3: TGTGCCAGCACCAGGGACAGGGGGCGCGGAGAGACCCAGTACTTC.

The chain couples TRBV5-6 to TRBJ2-6; 12 positions match TRBD1. This CDR3 comprises 18 residues. V dropped 4 bases and J dropped 4; count of bases not matched to a gene: 9. The germline V gene encodes CDR1 SGHDT and CDR2 YYEEEE. CDR3 in DNA: TGTGCCAGCAGCCTTCCGGGACAGGGGGCTACAGGGGCCAACGTCCTGACTTTC. Its translation: CASSLPGQGATGANVLTF.

The chain recombines TRBV6-2 or TRBV6-3 with TRBJ1-6; 9 nucleotides match TRBD1. The CDR3 loop spans 17 amino acids. V shed 6 bases, J shed 7 bases, and the junction held 13 bases outside the gene matches. CDR1 is MNHEY and CDR2 is SVGEGT in the germline V gene. The CDR3 reads CASSLSGTGTFNSPLHF. In DNA form, the CDR3 reads TGTGCCAGCAGCCTATCCGGGACAGGGACTTTCAATTCACCCCTCCACTTT.

The chain combines TRBV19 with TRBJ1-5, with TRBD1 matching 10 bases. Looked up from germline, CDR1 is LNHDA and CDR2 is SQIVND (reference sequence). There are 15 residues in the CDR3. The junction had 3 bases not matched to a gene; V was cut back by 1 base and J by 6 bases. Written as DNA, the CDR3 is TGTGCCAGTAGTATAGGGGACAGGGGAGGTCAGCCCCAGCATTTT. It encodes CASSIGDRGGQPQHF. Full variable domain (remainder filled in from reference TRBV19 and TRBJ1-5): DGGITQSPKYLFRKEGQNVTLSCEQNLNHDAMYWYRQDPGQGLRLIYYSQIVNDFQKGDIAEGYSVSREKKESFPLTVTSAQKNPTAFYLCASSIGDRGGQPQHFGDGTRLSIL.

The J gene is TRBJ1-1, the V gene TRBV19; D is possibly TRBD1 (6 bases). Germline V CDR1 and CDR2: LNHDA, SQIVND (reference sequence). The CDR3 totals 15 residues. V was shortened by 4 bases and J by 1 base, with 13 bases between the two germline ends. The CDR3, as DNA: TGTGCCAGTAGTAGAGACACAGGGACGAACACTGAAGCTTTCTTT. It specifies CASSRDTGTNTEAFF.